The rows below give T cell receptor beta chains drawn from one sample of a study of control samples from healthy donors and cancer patients. Measured with immunoSEQ multiplex PCR; TCRdb has only the in-frame clones, and not every one. Of about 140,000 clones detected, about 89% appear once; the ten largest clones hold about 7.6%. Material for sequencing was blood. The receptor set was obtained from a man between 18 and 29 years old in good health. CDR3s include the opening cysteine and the closing phenylalanine or tryptophan. Each record gives: CDR3 protein, CDR3 DNA, J gene, clone size, D gene, V gene. A D gene is named only where the DNA matches it firmly. Size tells how often a clone was seen (once, few, many) or the class of an expanded clone, and some rows leave it out.

cdr3_aa: CASSLDLQPAIDGYTF
cdr3_nt: TGTGCCAGCAGCTTAGATCTACAGCCGGCGATTGATGGCTACACCTTC
j_call: TRBJ1-2
clone_size: NA
d_call: NA
v_call: TRBV11-2

cdr3_aa: CSATPTRPRAFF
cdr3_nt: TGCAGCGCCACCCCCACTCGGCCAAGGGCTTTCTTT
j_call: TRBJ1-1
clone_size: once
d_call: NA
v_call: TRBV29-1

cdr3_aa: CASSLKGRQETQYF
cdr3_nt: TGTGCCAGCAGCTTGAAGGGGCGTCAAGAGACCCAGTACTTC
j_call: TRBJ2-5
clone_size: NA
d_call: NA
v_call: TRBV5-5

cdr3_aa: CASSPGGNYGYTF
cdr3_nt: TGTGCCAGTAGCCCCGGGGGGAACTATGGCTACACCTTC
j_call: TRBJ1-2
clone_size: once
d_call: NA
v_call: TRBV6-5

cdr3_aa: CASSQGPGANTEAFF
cdr3_nt: TGTGCCAGCAGCCAAGGACCGGGGGCGAACACTGAAGCTTTCTTT
j_call: TRBJ1-1
clone_size: NA
d_call: NA
v_call: TRBV3-1/TRBV3-2

cdr3_aa: CASSLIRGSGTGELFF
cdr3_nt: TGTGCCAGCAGCTTAATCCGTGGATCTGGCACCGGGGAGCTGTTTTTT
j_call: TRBJ2-2
clone_size: NA
d_call: NA
v_call: TRBV7-2

cdr3_aa: CASSWARGLNNVQFF
cdr3_nt: TGTGCCAGCAGCTGGGCGCGGGGGCTAAACAATGTGCAGTTCTTC
j_call: TRBJ2-1
clone_size: NA
d_call: NA
v_call: TRBV7-6

cdr3_aa: CASMELGGYGYTF
cdr3_nt: TGTGCCAGTATGGAGTTGGGGGGTTATGGCTACACCTTC
j_call: TRBJ1-2
clone_size: NA
d_call: NA
v_call: TRBV19

cdr3_aa: CASSRIRGQGYEQYF
cdr3_nt: TGTGCCAGCAGCCGAATCAGGGGACAGGGCTACGAGCAGTACTTC
j_call: TRBJ2-7
clone_size: NA
d_call: TRBD1
v_call: TRBV27

cdr3_aa: CASSPVRGGQTQYF
cdr3_nt: TGTGCCAGCAGCCCGGTTAGGGGGGGCCAAACGCAGTATTTT
j_call: TRBJ2-3
clone_size: once
d_call: NA
v_call: TRBV7-2

cdr3_aa: CASSQAQSPTDTQYF
cdr3_nt: TGTGCCAGCAGCCAAGCACAGTCCCCCACAGATACGCAGTATTTT
j_call: TRBJ2-3
clone_size: NA
d_call: NA
v_call: TRBV3-1/TRBV3-2

cdr3_aa: CASSVGIGESYEQYF
cdr3_nt: TGTGCCAGCAGCGTAGGTATAGGGGAAAGCTACGAGCAGTACTTC
j_call: TRBJ2-7
clone_size: NA
d_call: NA
v_call: TRBV9

cdr3_aa: CAWSPGGEQYF
cdr3_nt: TGTGCCTGGAGTCCAGGAGGAGAGCAGTACTTC
j_call: TRBJ2-7
clone_size: NA
d_call: NA
v_call: TRBV30

cdr3_aa: CASSFTQVGTDTQYF
cdr3_nt: TGTGCCAGCAGCTTCACTCAGGTCGGAACAGATACGCAGTATTTT
j_call: TRBJ2-3
clone_size: NA
d_call: NA
v_call: TRBV5-4

cdr3_aa: CASSPSDREQPQHF
cdr3_nt: TGTGCCAGCTCACCATCCGACAGGGAACAGCCCCAGCATTTT
j_call: TRBJ1-5
clone_size: NA
d_call: TRBD1
v_call: TRBV18

cdr3_aa: CASSRALNTEAFF
cdr3_nt: TGTGCCAGCAGTCGGGCCCTTAACACTGAAGCTTTCTTT
j_call: TRBJ1-1
clone_size: NA
d_call: NA
v_call: TRBV27

cdr3_aa: CASSLVGTDRADEQYF
cdr3_nt: TGCGCCAGCAGCTTGGTCGGTACCGACAGGGCCGACGAGCAGTACTTC
j_call: TRBJ2-7
clone_size: NA
d_call: TRBD1
v_call: TRBV5-1

cdr3_aa: CASSPDRGLYNEQFF
cdr3_nt: TGTGCCAGCAGCCCTGACAGGGGGCTGTACAATGAGCAGTTCTTC
j_call: TRBJ2-1
clone_size: NA
d_call: TRBD1
v_call: TRBV7-3

cdr3_aa: CASSRISGGSITDTQYF
cdr3_nt: TGTGCCAGCAGTCGCATTAGCGGGGGGTCTATCACAGATACGCAGTATTTT
j_call: TRBJ2-3
clone_size: NA
d_call: TRBD2
v_call: TRBV11-2

cdr3_aa: CASRDRQGASTEAFF
cdr3_nt: TGTGCCAGCAGAGACAGACAGGGGGCGTCCACTGAAGCTTTCTTT
j_call: TRBJ1-1
clone_size: NA
d_call: TRBD1
v_call: TRBV6-6

cdr3_aa: CASSFVTGEQYF
cdr3_nt: TGCGCCAGCAGCTTTGTGACCGGCGAGCAGTACTTC
j_call: TRBJ2-7
clone_size: NA
d_call: NA
v_call: TRBV5-1

cdr3_aa: CASSPVGGYGNTIYF
cdr3_nt: TGCGCCAGCAGCCCGGTGGGAGGGTACGGAAACACCATATATTTT
j_call: TRBJ1-3
clone_size: once
d_call: NA
v_call: TRBV5-1

cdr3_aa: CASSLAEQPQHF
cdr3_nt: TGTGCCAGCAGCTTAGCGGAGCAGCCCCAGCATTTT
j_call: TRBJ1-5
clone_size: NA
d_call: NA
v_call: TRBV7-9

cdr3_aa: CASSQEYSDTEAFF
cdr3_nt: TGCGCCAGCAGCCAAGAATACAGTGACACTGAAGCTTTCTTT
j_call: TRBJ1-1
clone_size: NA
d_call: NA
v_call: TRBV4-1

cdr3_aa: CASSLSGFAELFF
cdr3_nt: TGTGCCAGCAGTTTATCGGGGTTCGCGGAGCTGTTTTTT
j_call: TRBJ2-2
clone_size: NA
d_call: NA
v_call: TRBV27

cdr3_aa: CASGSYYEQYF
cdr3_nt: TGTGCCAGCGGAAGTTATTACGAGCAGTACTTC
j_call: TRBJ2-7
clone_size: NA
d_call: NA
v_call: TRBV6-6

cdr3_aa: CASSELVTGLSGGYTF
cdr3_nt: TGTGCCAGCAGTGAACTTGTGACAGGGCTTTCGGGTGGCTACACCTTC
j_call: TRBJ1-2
clone_size: NA
d_call: TRBD1
v_call: TRBV2

cdr3_aa: CASGLGTGNQPQHF
cdr3_nt: TGTGCCAGCGGACTAGGGACAGGCAATCAGCCCCAGCATTTT
j_call: TRBJ1-5
clone_size: NA
d_call: TRBD1
v_call: TRBV3-1/TRBV3-2

cdr3_aa: CASSWGRGDTEAFF
cdr3_nt: TGTGCCAGCAGTTGGGGACGGGGGGACACTGAAGCTTTCTTT
j_call: TRBJ1-1
clone_size: NA
d_call: NA
v_call: TRBV27

cdr3_aa: CASSLLPSYEQYF
cdr3_nt: TGTGCCAGCAGCTTATTACCCTCATACGAGCAGTACTTC
j_call: TRBJ2-7
clone_size: once
d_call: NA
v_call: TRBV7-2

cdr3_aa: CASSQSSRPGTQYF
cdr3_nt: TGCGCCAGCAGTCAATCGAGCCGGCCTGGGACCCAGTACTTC
j_call: TRBJ2-5
clone_size: NA
d_call: NA
v_call: TRBV23-1

cdr3_aa: CASSELAGPYSYNEQFF
cdr3_nt: TGTGCCAGCAGTGAACTAGCGGGCCCGTACTCCTACAATGAGCAGTTCTTC
j_call: TRBJ2-1
clone_size: NA
d_call: TRBD2
v_call: TRBV6-1

cdr3_aa: CASSQLRLAGGPHEQYF
cdr3_nt: TGCGCCAGCAGCCAACTTCGCCTAGCGGGGGGCCCTCACGAGCAGTACTTC
j_call: TRBJ2-7
clone_size: NA
d_call: TRBD2
v_call: TRBV4-1

cdr3_aa: CASSQDPFLEQYF
cdr3_nt: TGTGCCAGCAGCCAAGACCCTTTTCTCGAGCAGTACTTC
j_call: TRBJ2-7
clone_size: NA
d_call: NA
v_call: TRBV3-1/TRBV3-2

cdr3_aa: CASSQDRGGYGYTF
cdr3_nt: TGCGCCAGCAGCCAGGACAGGGGGGGCTATGGCTACACCTTC
j_call: TRBJ1-2
clone_size: NA
d_call: TRBD1
v_call: TRBV5-1

cdr3_aa: CASSKEPAGGPMRQETQYF
cdr3_nt: TGTGCCAGCAGCAAAGAGCCAGCGGGGGGGCCTATGAGGCAAGAGACCCAGTACTTC
j_call: TRBJ2-5
clone_size: NA
d_call: TRBD2
v_call: TRBV7-3

cdr3_aa: CSAQLQETQYF
cdr3_nt: TGCAGTGCTCAACTACAAGAGACCCAGTACTTC
j_call: TRBJ2-5
clone_size: NA
d_call: NA
v_call: TRBV20-1

cdr3_aa: CATKQGQNTEAFF
cdr3_nt: TGTGCCACCAAACAGGGGCAAAACACTGAAGCTTTCTTT
j_call: TRBJ1-1
clone_size: NA
d_call: TRBD1
v_call: TRBV6-5

cdr3_aa: CASSEVSGEGDTQYF
cdr3_nt: TGTGCCAGCAGTGAAGTTAGCGGCGAAGGGGATACGCAGTATTTT
j_call: TRBJ2-3
clone_size: NA
d_call: NA
v_call: TRBV6-1

cdr3_aa: CASRQGGEQYF
cdr3_nt: TGTGCCAGTAGGCAAGGGGGCGAGCAGTACTTC
j_call: TRBJ2-7
clone_size: NA
d_call: NA
v_call: TRBV19

cdr3_aa: CAGGRGTDTQYF
cdr3_nt: TGTGCCGGGGGGAGGGGCACAGATACGCAGTATTTT
j_call: TRBJ2-3
clone_size: NA
d_call: TRBD2
v_call: TRBV10-3

cdr3_aa: CASSLSGEQYF
cdr3_nt: TGTGCCAGCAGTTTATCGGGCGAGCAGTACTTC
j_call: TRBJ2-7
clone_size: NA
d_call: NA
v_call: TRBV28

cdr3_aa: CASRRDRNSNQPQHF
cdr3_nt: TGTGCCAGCAGACGGGACAGGAATAGCAATCAGCCCCAGCATTTT
j_call: TRBJ1-5
clone_size: NA
d_call: TRBD1
v_call: TRBV28

cdr3_aa: CASSPGQSEAFF
cdr3_nt: TGTGCCAGCAGCCCGGGACAGTCTGAAGCTTTCTTT
j_call: TRBJ1-1
clone_size: NA
d_call: TRBD1
v_call: TRBV13

cdr3_aa: CASSLPGSYEQYF
cdr3_nt: TGTGCCAGCAGCCTTCCAGGGTCCTACGAGCAGTACTTC
j_call: TRBJ2-7
clone_size: NA
d_call: NA
v_call: TRBV7-9

cdr3_aa: CASSLQGKGYTF
cdr3_nt: TGTGCCAGCAGTCTACAGGGAAAGGGCTACACCTTC
j_call: TRBJ1-2
clone_size: NA
d_call: NA
v_call: TRBV28

cdr3_aa: CASSVVGGPSEQFF
cdr3_nt: TGTGCCAGCAGCGTAGTAGGGGGGCCGAGTGAGCAGTTCTTC
j_call: TRBJ2-1
clone_size: once
d_call: NA
v_call: TRBV9

cdr3_aa: CASSEGGEAPQPQHF
cdr3_nt: TGTGCCAGCAGTGAAGGGGGGGAAGCCCCTCAGCCCCAGCATTTT
j_call: TRBJ1-5
clone_size: NA
d_call: NA
v_call: TRBV6-1

cdr3_aa: CASSLERGVNNEQFF
cdr3_nt: TGTGCCAGCAGCTTGGAGCGGGGGGTTAACAATGAGCAGTTCTTC
j_call: TRBJ2-1
clone_size: NA
d_call: TRBD2
v_call: TRBV7-2

cdr3_aa: CATSREYRANTEAFF
cdr3_nt: TGTGCCACCAGCAGAGAATACAGGGCGAACACTGAAGCTTTCTTT
j_call: TRBJ1-1
clone_size: NA
d_call: NA
v_call: TRBV15

cdr3_aa: CASSYAGGNEQYF
cdr3_nt: TGTGCCAGCAGTTACGCAGGGGGGAACGAGCAGTACTTC
j_call: TRBJ2-7
clone_size: NA
d_call: NA
v_call: TRBV6-5

cdr3_aa: CASSQLTLYEQYF
cdr3_nt: TGTGCCAGCAGCCAATTAACTCTCTACGAGCAGTACTTC
j_call: TRBJ2-7
clone_size: NA
d_call: NA
v_call: TRBV7-9